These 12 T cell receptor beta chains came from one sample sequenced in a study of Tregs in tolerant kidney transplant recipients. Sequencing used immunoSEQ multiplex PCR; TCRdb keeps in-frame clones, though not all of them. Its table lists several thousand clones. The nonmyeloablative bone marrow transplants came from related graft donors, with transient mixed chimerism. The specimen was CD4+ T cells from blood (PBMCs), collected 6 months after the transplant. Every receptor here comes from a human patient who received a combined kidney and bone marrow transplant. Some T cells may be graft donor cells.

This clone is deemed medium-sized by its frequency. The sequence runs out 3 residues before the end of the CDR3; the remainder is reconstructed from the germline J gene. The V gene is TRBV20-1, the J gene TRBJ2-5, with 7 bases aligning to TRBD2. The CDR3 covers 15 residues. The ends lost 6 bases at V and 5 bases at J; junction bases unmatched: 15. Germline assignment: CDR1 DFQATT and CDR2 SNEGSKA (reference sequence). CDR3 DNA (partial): TGCAGTGCCCTCCGACCGACTAGCTTAACGGAGACC. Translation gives CSALRPTSLTET. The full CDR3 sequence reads CSALRPTSLTETQYF.

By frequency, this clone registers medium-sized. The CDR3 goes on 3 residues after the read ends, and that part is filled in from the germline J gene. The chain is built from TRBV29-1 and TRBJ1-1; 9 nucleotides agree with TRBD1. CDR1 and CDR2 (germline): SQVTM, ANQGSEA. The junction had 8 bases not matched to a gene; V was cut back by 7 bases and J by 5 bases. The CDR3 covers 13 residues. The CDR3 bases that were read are TGCAGCGGAATGACAGGGGGAAGGACTGAA. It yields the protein CSGMTGGRTE. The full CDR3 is CSGMTGGRTEAFF.

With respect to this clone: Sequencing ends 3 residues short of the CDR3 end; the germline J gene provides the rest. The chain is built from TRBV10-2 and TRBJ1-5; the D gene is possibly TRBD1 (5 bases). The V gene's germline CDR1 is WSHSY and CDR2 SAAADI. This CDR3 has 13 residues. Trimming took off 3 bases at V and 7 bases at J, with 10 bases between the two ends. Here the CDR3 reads CASSEGWGQPQHF. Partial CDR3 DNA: TGCGCCAGCAGTGAAGGTTGGGGCCAGCCC.

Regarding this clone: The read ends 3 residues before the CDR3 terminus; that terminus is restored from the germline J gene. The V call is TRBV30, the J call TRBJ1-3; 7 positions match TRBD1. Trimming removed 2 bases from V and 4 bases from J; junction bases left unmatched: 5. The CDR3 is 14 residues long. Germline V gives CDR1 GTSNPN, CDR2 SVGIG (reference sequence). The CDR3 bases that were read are TGTGCCTGGAGTCGACAGGGAGAAGGAAACACC. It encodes CAWSRQGEGNT. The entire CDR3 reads CAWSRQGEGNTIYF.

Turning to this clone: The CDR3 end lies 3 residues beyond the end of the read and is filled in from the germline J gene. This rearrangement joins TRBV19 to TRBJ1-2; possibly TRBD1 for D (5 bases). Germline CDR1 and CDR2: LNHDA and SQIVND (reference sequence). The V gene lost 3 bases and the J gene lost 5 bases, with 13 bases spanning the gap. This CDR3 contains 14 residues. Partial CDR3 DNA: TGTGCCAGTAGTATCTCCAGGGATTCGTATGGC. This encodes CASSISRDSYG. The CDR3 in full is CASSISRDSYGYTF.

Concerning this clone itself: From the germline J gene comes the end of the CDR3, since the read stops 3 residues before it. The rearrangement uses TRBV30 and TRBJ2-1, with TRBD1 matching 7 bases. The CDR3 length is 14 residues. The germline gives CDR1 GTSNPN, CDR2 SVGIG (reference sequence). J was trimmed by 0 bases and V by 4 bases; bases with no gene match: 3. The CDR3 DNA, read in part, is TGTGCCTGGACGGGACAGCTCTCCTACAATGAG. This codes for CAWTGQLSYNE. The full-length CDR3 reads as CAWTGQLSYNEQFF.

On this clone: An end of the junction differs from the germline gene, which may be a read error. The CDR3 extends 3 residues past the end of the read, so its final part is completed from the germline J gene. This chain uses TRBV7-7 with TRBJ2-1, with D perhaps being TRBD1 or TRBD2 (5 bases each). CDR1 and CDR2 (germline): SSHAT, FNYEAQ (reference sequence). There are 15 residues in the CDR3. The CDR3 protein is CASSVGDSSYNEQFF. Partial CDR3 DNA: TGTGCTAGCAGCGTGGGAGACAGCTCCTACAATGAG.

The CDR3 bases that were read are TGTGCCAGCAGTGAATTGAGGGACAATGAG. Protein sequence: CASSELRDNE. The CDR3 as a whole reads CASSELRDNEQFF. The V call is TRBV2, the J call TRBJ2-1; D possibly corresponds to TRBD2 (5 bases). The read finishes 3 residues shy of the CDR3 end, and the germline J gene is used to complete it. The CDR3 covers 13 residues. Per germline, CDR1 SNHLY and CDR2 FYNNEI. The ends were cut back, 2 bases at V and 5 bases at J, with 7 bases in the middle.

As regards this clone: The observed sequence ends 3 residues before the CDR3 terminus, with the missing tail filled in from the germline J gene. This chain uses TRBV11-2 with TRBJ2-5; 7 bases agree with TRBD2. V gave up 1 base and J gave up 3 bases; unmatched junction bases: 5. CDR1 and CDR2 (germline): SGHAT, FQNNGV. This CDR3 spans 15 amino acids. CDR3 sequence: CASSLGYGGEETQYF. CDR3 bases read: TGTGCCAGCAGCTTAGGATATGGGGGGGAAGAGACC. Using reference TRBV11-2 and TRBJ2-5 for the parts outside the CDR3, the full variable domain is EAGVAQSPRYKIIEKRQSVAFWCNPISGHATLYWYQQILGQGPKLLIQFQNNGVVDDSQLPKDRFSAERLKGVDSTLKIQPAKLEDSAVYLCASSLGYGGEETQYFGPGTRLLVL.

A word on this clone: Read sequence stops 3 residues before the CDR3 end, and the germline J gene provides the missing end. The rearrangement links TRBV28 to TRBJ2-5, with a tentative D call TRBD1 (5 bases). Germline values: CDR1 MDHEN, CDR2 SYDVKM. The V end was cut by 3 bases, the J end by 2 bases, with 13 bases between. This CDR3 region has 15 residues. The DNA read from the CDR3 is TGTGCCAGCAGTTTTAGGACAAGGCCTCAAGAGACC. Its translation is CASSFRTRPQET. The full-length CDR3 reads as CASSFRTRPQETQYF.

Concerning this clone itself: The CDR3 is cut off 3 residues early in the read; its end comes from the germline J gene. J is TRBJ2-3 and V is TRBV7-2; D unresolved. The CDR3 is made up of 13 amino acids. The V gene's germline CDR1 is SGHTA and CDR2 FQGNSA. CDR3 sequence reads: CASSFLRSGTQYF. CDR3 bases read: TGTGCCAGCAGCTTTCTGCGGTCTGGGACG.

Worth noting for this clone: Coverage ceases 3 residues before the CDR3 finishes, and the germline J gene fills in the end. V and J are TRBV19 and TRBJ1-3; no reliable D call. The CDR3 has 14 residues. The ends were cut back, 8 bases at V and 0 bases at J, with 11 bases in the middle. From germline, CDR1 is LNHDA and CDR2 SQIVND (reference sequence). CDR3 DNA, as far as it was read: TGTGCCAGTCGAAAGGAGGGCTCTGGAAACACC. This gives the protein CASRKEGSGNT. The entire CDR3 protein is CASRKEGSGNTIYF.